Each of the 19 T cell receptor beta chains below was sequenced from the same sample in a study of PD-1 and CTLA-4 blockade in melanoma. Clones were sequenced by immunoSEQ multiplex PCR, and TCRdb holds only the in-frame ones, with some missing. The sample holds approximately 7,200 clones; 75% to 85% are singletons and the top ten take 39%. The input for sequencing was CD8+ T cells from peripheral blood, taken before anti-PD-1 treatment. These receptors all come from a human donor with melanoma.

The V and J genes are TRBV7-8 and TRBJ1-4, with D possibly TRBD1 on 5 matching bases. Germline V CDR1 and CDR2: SGHVS, FQNEAQ. V lost 5 bases, J lost 2 bases, and 12 bases lay in between. This CDR3 is 15 amino acids long. The CDR3 region is CASSLDSTTNEKLFF. The CDR3, as DNA: TGTGCCAGCAGCCTCGACAGTACCACTAATGAAAAACTGTTTTTT.

V usage is TRBV20-1 and J usage is TRBJ1-2; D unclear. V was pared by 6 bases and J by 5 bases, with 7 bases between. The CDR3 has 10 residues. Germline V gene lookup returns CDR1 DFQATT and CDR2 SNEGSKA (reference sequence). DNA of the CDR3: TGCAGTGCCGGTTTTTATGGCTACACCTTC. Translated, it gives CSAGFYGYTF.

DNA of the CDR3: TGTGCCACACGGGGGGGGCACAGCTCCTACAATGAGCAGTTCTTC. It translates to CATRGGHSSYNEQFF. The chain has TRBV15 and TRBJ2-1; 8 bases map to TRBD2. Germline CDR1 reads LNHNV; CDR2 reads YYDKDF (reference sequence). With V trimmed by 9 bases and J by 0 bases, 7 bases remained unmatched. CDR3 size: 15 residues.

The chain recombines TRBV19 with TRBJ2-5; D is undetermined. The CDR3 is 13 amino acids. The V and J ends lost 2 bases and 4 bases respectively, with 8 bases between them. Germline lookup yields CDR1 LNHDA and CDR2 SQIVND (reference sequence). The CDR3 nucleotides read TGTGCCAGTAGTATATGGGGATCAGAGACCCAGTACTTC. The encoded protein is CASSIWGSETQYF. Drawing the rest from reference TRBV19 and TRBJ2-5, the complete variable domain is DGGITQSPKYLFRKEGQNVTLSCEQNLNHDAMYWYRQDPGQGLRLIYYSQIVNDFQKGDIAEGYSVSREKKESFPLTVTSAQKNPTAFYLCASSIWGSETQYFGPGTRLLVL.

This clone came up a few times. This sequence joins TRBV19 and TRBJ1-2; no reliable D call. This CDR3 has 12 amino acids. The V end lost 1 base, the J end lost 6 bases, and 6 bases lay between the germline ends. Germline V lookup: CDR1 LNHDA, CDR2 SQIVND (reference sequence). The CDR3 DNA is TGTGCCAGTAGTATAGCTCGAGATGGCTACACCTTC. Its translation: CASSIARDGYTF.

The chain employs TRBV6-5 and TRBJ1-2; unclear D gene. Germline lookup yields CDR1 MNHEY and CDR2 SVGAGI. The V end lost 0 bases, the J end lost 7 bases, and 9 bases lay between the germline ends. The CDR3 extends over 13 amino acids. As DNA, the CDR3 is TGTGCCAGCAGTTACTCGCCAGGTCCTGGCTACACCTTC. This sequence encodes CASSYSPGPGYTF.

The CDR3 is CASSFRSQGETYEQYF. The CDR3, as DNA: TGCGCCAGCAGCTTCAGATCACAGGGGGAAACCTACGAGCAGTACTTC. This chain uses TRBV5-1 with TRBJ2-7, with 8 nucleotides matching TRBD1. Losses at the gene ends were 2 bases for V and 2 bases for J; bases not matched to a gene: 9. Germline CDR1 and CDR2: SGHRS and YFSETQ. CDR3 size: 16 residues.

The chain has TRBV2 and TRBJ2-7, with D possibly matching TRBD1 (5 bases). Germline values: CDR1 SNHLY, CDR2 FYNNEI. V lost 7 bases, J lost 4 bases, and 14 bases lay in between. The CDR3 consists of 13 residues. The CDR3 sequence is CASTVTDSYEQYF. The CDR3 DNA reads TGTGCCAGCACTGTGACAGATTCTTACGAGCAGTACTTC. Full variable domain (outside the CDR3, taken from reference TRBV2 and TRBJ2-7): EPEVTQTPSHQVTQMGQEVILRCVPISNHLYFYWYRQILGQKVEFLVSFYNNEISEKSEIFDDQFSVERPDGSNFTLKIRSTKLEDSAMYFCASTVTDSYEQYFGPGTRLTVT.

The chain is built from TRBV30 and TRBJ2-2; D perhaps matches TRBD2 (6 bases). The CDR3 has 15 residues. Trimming took 3 bases from V and 4 from J, leaving 15 bases between them. The V gene's germline CDR1 is GTSNPN and CDR2 SVGIG (reference sequence). CDR3 region: CAWRAETSSTGELFF. The CDR3 coding sequence is TGTGCCTGGAGGGCCGAGACTAGTTCCACCGGGGAGCTGTTTTTT.

The chain uses TRBV12-3 or TRBV12-4 and TRBJ2-1; no clear D gene. The CDR3 totals 11 residues. Trimming removed 6 bases from V and 7 bases from J, with 7 bases in between. CDR3 in amino acids: CASRFLNEQFF. The CDR3, as DNA: TGTGCCAGCAGATTTCTAAATGAGCAGTTCTTC.

The CDR3 loop reads CASSRAGPGYEQYF. The CDR3 DNA sequence: TGTGCCAGCAGCCGTGCCGGGCCAGGCTACGAGCAGTACTTC. The chain employs TRBV7-9 and TRBJ2-7; no clear D gene. The CDR3 has 14 residues. Germline V gene data show CDR1 as SEHNR and CDR2 as FQNEAQ (reference sequence). Deletions cut 5 bases from V and 3 bases from J, with 14 bases between.

V and J are TRBV11-3 and TRBJ2-7, with D tentatively TRBD1 (6 bases). The V and J ends lost 2 bases and 3 bases respectively, with 17 bases between them. Germline V CDR1 and CDR2: SGHNT, YENEEA. The CDR3 is 16 residues long. Here the CDR3 DNA reads TGTGCCAGCAGCTTATATCCCCCACCGGGACACTACGAGCAGTACTTC. Translating it yields CASSLYPPPGHYEQYF.

This clone was seen only once. The chain uses TRBV5-6 and TRBJ2-6; no clear D gene. CDR1 is SGHDT, CDR2 YYEEEE, per germline. Trimming pared 7 bases from V and 0 bases from J, leaving 8 bases between. This CDR3 region has 14 residues. The CDR3 reads CASLPSSGANVLTF. Here the CDR3 DNA reads TGTGCCAGCCTTCCGTCCTCTGGGGCCAACGTCCTGACTTTC.

V is TRBV25-1 and J is TRBJ2-7, with D perhaps TRBD1 (6 bases). Germline loops: CDR1 MGHDK, CDR2 SYGVNS. V shed 3 bases and J shed 5 bases, with 20 bases lying between them. This CDR3 is 16 amino acids long. The DNA of the CDR3 is TGTGCCAGCAGTGACCCCGTAGCGACAGGCGAGGACGAGCAGTACTTC. Protein: CASSDPVATGEDEQYF.

V gene TRBV7-2 combines with J gene TRBJ2-1, with D tentatively TRBD1 or TRBD2 (7 bases each). Trimming left V 5 bases short and J 3 bases short, with 17 bases between. The CDR3 has 16 amino acids. CDR1 and CDR2 from the germline V gene are SGHTA and FQGNSA. This chain's CDR3 is CASSPGPGGGYNEQFF. In DNA, the CDR3 is TGTGCCAGCAGCCCTGGCCCAGGGGGGGGCTACAATGAGCAGTTCTTC.

This clone was seen just once. The rearrangement joins TRBV24-1 to TRBJ2-3; the D is unclear. The ends were cut back, 5 bases at V and 1 base at J, with 15 bases in the middle. There are 16 residues in the CDR3. Germline CDR1 is KGHDR and CDR2 is SFDVKD. The DNA for the CDR3 is TGTGCCACCAGTGGCCGACAAGATGGAGGCACAGATACGCAGTATTTT. Its protein is CATSGRQDGGTDTQYF.

This clone has just one count. This chain uses TRBV5-1 with TRBJ2-7; 7 positions match TRBD1. J was trimmed by 5 bases and V by 4 bases; bases with no gene match: 9. The germline CDR1 and CDR2 sequences are SGHRS and YFSETQ. The CDR3 is 14 amino acids. The CDR3 sequence is CASSTDRVINEQYF. CDR3 coding DNA: TGCGCCAGCAGCACCGACAGGGTAATCAACGAGCAGTACTTC.

This chain uses TRBV11-2 with TRBJ1-1; D not certain. Germline CDR1 reads SGHAT; CDR2 reads FQNNGV. Trimming stripped 5 bases from V and 4 bases from J, with 11 bases between. There are 13 residues in the CDR3. In DNA, the CDR3 is TGTGCCAGCAGCCCCACACGGTCCACTGAAGCTTTCTTT. This codes for CASSPTRSTEAFF.

This clone was seen a few times. This rearrangement joins TRBV4-3 to TRBJ2-7; D remains unclear. Germline-derived CDR1 and CDR2 are LGHNA and YSLEER. The CDR3 length is 14 residues. The germline V and J ends were trimmed by 1 base and 4 bases, with 11 bases remaining between them. The CDR3 DNA reads as TGCGCCAGCAGCCAAGGAAGGGTTGGGTACGAGCAGTACTTC. It translates to CASSQGRVGYEQYF.